The rows below give T cell receptor beta chains drawn from one sample of a study of CD8 T cells in Susac syndrome. TCRdb reprocessed the immunoSEQ multiplex PCR reads via MiXCR and lists one record per CDR3 protein. The sample holds approximately 130,000 distinct CDR3 sequences; approximately 89% are singletons and the top ten take about 0.23%. The sequencing sample was made of CD8+ T cells from PBMCs. The receptors shown here come from a human donor with multiple sclerosis. Each CDR3 is given with its conserved first and last residue. The D gene is left open where the match is weak. Clone size, where shown, is once, few, many, or a class for clones that have expanded.

j_gene: TRBJ1-2
d_gene: .
v_gene: TRBV5-5
abundance: .
CDR3aa: CASSPPAQGYTF
CDR3nt: TGTGCCAGCAGCCCCCCGGCTCAAGGCTACACCTTC

j_gene: TRBJ2-4
d_gene: .
v_gene: TRBV6-2/TRBV6-3
abundance: .
CDR3aa: CASSYSGSTDIQYF
CDR3nt: TGTGCCAGCAGTTACTCCGGGAGTACAGACATTCAGTACTTC

j_gene: TRBJ2-7
d_gene: TRBD1
v_gene: TRBV30
abundance: .
CDR3aa: CAWEPGTGISYEQYF
CDR3nt: TGTGCCTGGGAACCGGGGACAGGGATTTCCTACGAGCAGTACTTC

j_gene: TRBJ1-1
d_gene: .
v_gene: TRBV24-1
abundance: once
CDR3aa: CATSDLGGTEAFF
CDR3nt: TGTGCCACCAGTGATTTGGGTGGCACTGAAGCTTTCTTT

j_gene: TRBJ2-7
d_gene: .
v_gene: TRBV6-5
abundance: .
CDR3aa: CASSDTSTVYEQYF
CDR3nt: TGTGCCAGCAGTGATACCTCGACAGTTTACGAGCAGTACTTC

j_gene: TRBJ2-3
d_gene: .
v_gene: TRBV27
abundance: .
CDR3aa: CASSLAVSSTDTQYF
CDR3nt: TGTGCCAGCAGTTTAGCTGTATCTAGCACAGATACGCAGTATTTT

j_gene: TRBJ2-1
d_gene: TRBD2
v_gene: TRBV27
abundance: .
CDR3aa: CASLSGGVFNEQFF
CDR3nt: TGTGCCAGCCTTAGCGGGGGGGTCTTTAATGAGCAGTTCTTC

j_gene: TRBJ2-5
d_gene: .
v_gene: TRBV19
abundance: .
CDR3aa: CASSMNSHEETQYF
CDR3nt: TGTGCCAGTAGTATGAACAGCCACGAAGAGACCCAGTACTTC

j_gene: TRBJ2-1
d_gene: .
v_gene: TRBV6-5
abundance: .
CDR3aa: CASSYDDDNEQFF
CDR3nt: TGTGCCAGCAGTTACGACGACGACAATGAGCAGTTCTTC

j_gene: TRBJ2-1
d_gene: TRBD2
v_gene: TRBV9
abundance: .
CDR3aa: CASSVGLAGRNEQFF
CDR3nt: TGTGCCAGCAGCGTTGGGCTAGCGGGACGCAATGAGCAGTTCTTC

j_gene: TRBJ2-7
d_gene: TRBD2
v_gene: TRBV5-1
abundance: .
CDR3aa: CASSPEGLAGLLGEQYF
CDR3nt: TGCGCCAGCAGCCCCGAGGGACTAGCGGGACTTCTCGGGGAGCAGTACTTC

j_gene: TRBJ1-2
d_gene: .
v_gene: TRBV5-6
abundance: once
CDR3aa: CASSLDAARNYGYTF
CDR3nt: TGTGCCAGCAGCTTGGATGCAGCCCGGAACTATGGCTACACCTTC

j_gene: TRBJ2-3
d_gene: .
v_gene: TRBV9
abundance: .
CDR3aa: CASSLGGNLDTQYF
CDR3nt: TGTGCCAGCTCCCTGGGCGGGAATTTAGATACGCAGTATTTT

j_gene: TRBJ2-1
d_gene: TRBD2
v_gene: TRBV29-1
abundance: once
CDR3aa: CSVEGTSETYNEQFF
CDR3nt: TGCAGCGTTGAGGGGACTAGCGAAACCTACAATGAGCAGTTCTTC

j_gene: TRBJ2-3
d_gene: .
v_gene: TRBV7-2
abundance: .
CDR3aa: CASSPPEGSLTDTQYF
CDR3nt: TGTGCCAGCAGCCCCCCGGAGGGGTCCCTCACAGATACGCAGTATTTT